This passage covers 19 T cell receptor beta chains from one sample sequenced in a study of cytomegalovirus exposure and HLA in healthy donors (dated by TCRdb to about 2017). Receptors were amplified or captured by the immunoSEQ multiplex PCR assay. For the multiplex PCR, a mixture combining 60 forward primers for TCR Vbeta segments and 13 reverse primers for TCR Jbeta segments was used. TCRdb holds this immuneACCESS table with in-frame rearrangements only. Some clones are missing; in checked studies, unresolved V genes explain under half, and the rest has no known cause. The sample table contains around 150,000 clones; only one count was recorded for approximately 80% of them. The ten largest make up roughly 2.3% of the sample. The sequenced sample consisted of PBMCs. The receptors were gathered from a man aged 25-45 years in good health and CMV-seronegative.

The chain uses TRBV20-1 and TRBJ2-7; D remains unclear. Germline CDR1 is DFQATT and CDR2 is SNEGSKA (reference sequence). This CDR3 contains 11 residues. V lost 6 bases, J lost 0 bases, and 6 bases lay in between. The CDR3 DNA follows: TGCAGTGCCTGGAGCTCCTACGAGCAGTACTTC. Translated: CSAWSSYEQYF.

The CDR3 nucleotides are TGTGCCAGCAGCCCTAGCGGGAGAGTCGGTACGCAGTATTTT. It translates to CASSPSGRVGTQYF. This rearrangement joins TRBV7-9 to TRBJ2-3; 10 nucleotides line up with TRBD2. The CDR3 loop spans 14 amino acids. The ends lost 5 bases at V and 8 bases at J; junction bases unmatched: 7. In germline, CDR1 is SEHNR, CDR2 FQNEAQ (reference sequence).

This clone was observed a few times. The J gene is TRBJ2-7, the V gene TRBV5-1; D might be TRBD1 (5 bases). This CDR3 has 14 residues. The V end was cut by 4 bases, the J end by 2 bases, with 13 bases between. CDR1 SGHRS and CDR2 YFSETQ come from the germline V gene. The chain's CDR3 is CASSRTTAAYEQYF. The DNA for the CDR3 is TGCGCCAGCAGCCGAACGACAGCCGCCTACGAGCAGTACTTC.

The chain combines TRBV28 with TRBJ2-7, with 14 bases aligning to TRBD2. The J segment lost 7 bases and the V segment lost 7 bases, leaving 21 bases of the junction unmatched. Per the germline V gene, CDR1 is MDHEN and CDR2 is SYDVKM. CDR3 length: 19 residues. CDR3 loop: CASNTGTVTSGRARGEQYF. The CDR3 DNA follows: TGTGCCAGCAACACCGGGACGGTGACTAGCGGGAGGGCCCGGGGTGAGCAGTACTTC. Full variable domain (rest looked up from reference TRBV28 and TRBJ2-7): DVKVTQSSRYLVKRTGEKVFLECVQDMDHENMFWYRQDPGLGLRLIYFSYDVKMKEKGDIPEGYSVSREKKERFSLILESASTNQTSMYLCASNTGTVTSGRARGEQYFGPGTRLTVT.

The table lists this clone with a count of one. The chain is built from TRBV5-4 and TRBJ2-3; D is unclear. This CDR3 is built from 12 residues. Deletions cut 2 bases from V and 4 bases from J, with 5 bases between. Per germline, CDR1 SGHNT and CDR2 YYREEE (reference sequence). The CDR3 DNA is TGTGCCAGCAGCTTAAACTCAGATACGCAGTATTTT. Its protein is CASSLNSDTQYF. The full variable domain, with the rest looked up from reference TRBV5-4 and TRBJ2-3, is ETGVTQSPTHLIKTRGQQVTLRCSSQSGHNTVSWYQQALGQGPQFIFQYYREEENGRGNFPPRFSGLQFPNYSSELNVNALELDDSALYLCASSLNSDTQYFGPGTRLTVL.

The chain is built from TRBV30 and TRBJ2-1, with D perhaps TRBD1 (5 bases). Germline values: CDR1 GTSNPN, CDR2 SVGIG (reference sequence). This CDR3 has 11 amino acids. The V and J ends lost 2 bases and 9 bases respectively, with 8 bases between them. The CDR3 spells CAWSPQVEQFF. CDR3 in DNA: TGTGCCTGGAGTCCACAGGTTGAGCAGTTCTTC.

The V gene is TRBV5-1, the J gene TRBJ2-3; D uncertain. The ends were cut back, 0 bases at V and 4 bases at J, with 9 bases in the middle. Germline V lookup: CDR1 SGHRS, CDR2 YFSETQ. This CDR3 is built from 14 residues. The CDR3 reads CASSLGVAADTQYF. CDR3 sequence (DNA): TGCGCCAGCAGCTTGGGGGTAGCCGCAGATACGCAGTATTTT.

The chain links TRBV21-1 to TRBJ1-5; the table's D call, TRBD1, has no DNA check behind it. TRBV21-1 represents a pseudogene. This CDR3 has 16 amino acids. The CDR3 DNA reads as TGTGCCAGCAGCAAAGTAGCAGGGTTCGGAACTCGTCCCCAGCATTTT. This codes for CASSKVAGFGTRPQHF.

The chain links TRBV7-9 to TRBJ2-2; D is ambiguous. V lost 3 bases and J 6 bases, leaving 11 bases between the germline ends. The CDR3 is 14 amino acids. CDR1 is SEHNR and CDR2 is FQNEAQ in the germline V gene (reference sequence). This CDR3 reads CASSFERLSGELFF. CDR3 nucleotide sequence: TGTGCCAGCAGCTTTGAGAGGTTATCCGGGGAGCTGTTTTTT.

The chain uses TRBV9 and TRBJ2-1, with TRBD2 matching over 8 bases. Germline V gene data show CDR1 as SGDLS and CDR2 as YYNGEE. The V gene end was trimmed by 0 bases and the J gene end by 6 bases; junction bases not matched to a gene: 5. The CDR3 has 15 amino acids. CDR3 in DNA: TGTGCCAGCAGCGTAGTAGCGGGAAAGTCCAATGAGCAGTTCTTC. Its protein product is CASSVVAGKSNEQFF.

The V gene is TRBV18, the J gene TRBJ2-7, with TRBD1 matching 9 bases. From germline, CDR1 is KGHSH and CDR2 LQKENI. V lost 3 bases, J lost 5 bases, and 5 bases stayed unmatched. The CDR3 has 14 amino acids. DNA for the CDR3: TGTGCCAGCTCACCGACAGGGGGGTTCAACGAGCAGTACTTC. Translating gives CASSPTGGFNEQYF.

J is TRBJ1-2 and V is TRBV5-1; 8 bases line up with TRBD1. CDR1 and CDR2 (germline): SGHRS, YFSETQ. V trimming: 3 bases; J trimming: 4 bases; junction bases outside the gene matches: 11. The CDR3 covers 16 residues. In DNA, the CDR3 is TGCGCCAGCAGCTGGGGGGACAGGCGGCCCTTCTATGGCTACACCTTC. This translates into CASSWGDRRPFYGYTF.

The V gene is TRBV27, the J gene TRBJ2-2, with D perhaps TRBD1 (6 bases). Between the trimmed V and J ends, which lost 6 bases and 4 bases, there was a span of 12 bases. Germline assignment: CDR1 MNHEY and CDR2 SMNVEV (reference sequence). CDR3 size: 14 residues. The chain's CDR3 is CASRKGGPTGELFF. The CDR3 DNA is TGTGCCAGCAGGAAAGGGGGTCCCACCGGGGAGCTGTTTTTT.

The chain couples TRBV6-1 to TRBJ2-7; a possible D gene is TRBD2 (6 bases). Looked up from germline, CDR1 is MNHNS and CDR2 is SASEGT. V was shortened by 2 bases and J by 2 bases, with 10 bases between the two germline ends. The CDR3 totals 14 residues. The CDR3 coding sequence is TGTGCCAGCAGTGAATTGGGACTCACCTACGAGCAGTACTTC. Its translation is CASSELGLTYEQYF.

The rearrangement links TRBV28 to TRBJ1-4; D perhaps matches TRBD1 (5 bases). Trimming took off 3 bases at V and 0 bases at J, with 11 bases between the two ends. The CDR3 spans 16 residues. Germline V gene data show CDR1 as MDHEN and CDR2 as SYDVKM. The CDR3 DNA reads as TGTGCCAGCAGTTTCTGGGGCGGCGCAACTAATGAAAAACTGTTTTTT. The encoded protein is CASSFWGGATNEKLFF.

V gene TRBV19 combines with J gene TRBJ1-1; D not resolved. This CDR3 has 14 residues. CDR1 is LNHDA and CDR2 is SQIVND in the germline V gene (reference sequence). Deletions cut 6 bases from V and 5 bases from J, with 16 bases between. The CDR3 protein is CASSGDPAHTEAFF. DNA for the CDR3: TGTGCCAGTAGCGGAGACCCTGCCCATACTGAAGCTTTCTTT.

This clone was seen just once. V usage is TRBV9 and J usage is TRBJ2-7; 9 bases agree with TRBD1. The germline CDR1 and CDR2 sequences are SGDLS and YYNGEE. V dropped 0 bases and J dropped 4; count of bases not matched to a gene: 5. The CDR3 spans 15 residues. The CDR3 reads CASSVAWGQGYEQYF. CDR3 bases: TGTGCCAGCAGCGTAGCTTGGGGACAGGGTTACGAGCAGTACTTC.

This chain links TRBV15 with TRBJ2-1, with 7 bases aligning to TRBD2. The CDR3 has 14 residues. Per the germline V gene, CDR1 is LNHNV and CDR2 is YYDKDF (reference sequence). Unmatched junction bases numbered 5, after V lost 4 bases and J lost 5 bases. In DNA form, the CDR3 reads TGTGCCACCAGCAAAGGCGGGACTAACAATGAGCAGTTCTTC. It codes for CATSKGGTNNEQFF.

J is TRBJ1-1 and V is TRBV19, with 9 bases aligning to TRBD1. The CDR3 loop spans 14 amino acids. After removal of 5 bases from V and 4 bases from J, the junction contained 5 bases not matched to a gene. Per the germline V gene, CDR1 is LNHDA and CDR2 is SQIVND (reference sequence). CDR3 DNA: TGTGCCAGTAGTGGGACAGGGATCTTCACTGAAGCTTTCTTT. This encodes CASSGTGIFTEAFF.